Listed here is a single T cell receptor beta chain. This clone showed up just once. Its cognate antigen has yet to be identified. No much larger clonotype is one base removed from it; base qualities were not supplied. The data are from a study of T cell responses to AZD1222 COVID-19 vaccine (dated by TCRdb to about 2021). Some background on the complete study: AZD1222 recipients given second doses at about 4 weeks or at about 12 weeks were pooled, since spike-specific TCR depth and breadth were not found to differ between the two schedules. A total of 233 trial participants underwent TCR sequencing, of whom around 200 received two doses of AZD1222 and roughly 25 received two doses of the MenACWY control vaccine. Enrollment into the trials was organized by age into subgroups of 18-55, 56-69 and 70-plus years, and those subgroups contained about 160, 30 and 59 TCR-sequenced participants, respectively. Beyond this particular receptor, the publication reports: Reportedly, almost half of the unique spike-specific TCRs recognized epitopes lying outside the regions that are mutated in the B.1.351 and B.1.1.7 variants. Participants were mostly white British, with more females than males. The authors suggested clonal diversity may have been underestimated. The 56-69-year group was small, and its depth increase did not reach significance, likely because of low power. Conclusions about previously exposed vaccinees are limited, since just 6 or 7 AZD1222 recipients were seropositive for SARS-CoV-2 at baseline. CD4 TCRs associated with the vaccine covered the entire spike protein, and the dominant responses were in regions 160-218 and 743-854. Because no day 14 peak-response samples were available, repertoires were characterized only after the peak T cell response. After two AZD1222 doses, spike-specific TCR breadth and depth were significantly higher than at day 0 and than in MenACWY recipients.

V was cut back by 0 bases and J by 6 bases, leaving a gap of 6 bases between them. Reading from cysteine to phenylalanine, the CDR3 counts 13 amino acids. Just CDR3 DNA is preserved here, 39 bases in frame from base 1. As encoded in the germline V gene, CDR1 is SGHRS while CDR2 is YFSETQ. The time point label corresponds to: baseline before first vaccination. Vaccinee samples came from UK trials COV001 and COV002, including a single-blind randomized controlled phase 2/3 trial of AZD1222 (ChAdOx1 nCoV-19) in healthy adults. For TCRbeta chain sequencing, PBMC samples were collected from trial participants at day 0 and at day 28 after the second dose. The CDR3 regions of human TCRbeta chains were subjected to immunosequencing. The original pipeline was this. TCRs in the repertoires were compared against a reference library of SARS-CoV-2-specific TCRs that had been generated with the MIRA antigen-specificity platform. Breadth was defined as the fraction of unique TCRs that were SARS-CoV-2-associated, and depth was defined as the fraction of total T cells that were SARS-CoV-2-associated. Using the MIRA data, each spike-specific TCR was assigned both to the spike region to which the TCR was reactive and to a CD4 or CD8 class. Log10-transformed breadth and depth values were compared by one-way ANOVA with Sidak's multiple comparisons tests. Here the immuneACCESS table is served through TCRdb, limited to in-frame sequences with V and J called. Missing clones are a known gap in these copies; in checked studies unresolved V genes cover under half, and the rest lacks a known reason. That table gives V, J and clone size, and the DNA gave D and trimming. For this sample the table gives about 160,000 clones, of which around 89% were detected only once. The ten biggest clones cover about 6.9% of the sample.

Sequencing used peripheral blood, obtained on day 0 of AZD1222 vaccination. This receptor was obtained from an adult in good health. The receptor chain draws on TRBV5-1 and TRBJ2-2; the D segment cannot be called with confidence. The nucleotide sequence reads TGCGCCAGCAGCTTGGAATTGGCCGGGGAGCTGTTTTTT. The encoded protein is CASSLELAGELFF.